This T cell receptor (beta chain) comes out of a study of shared clonotypes between healthy human individuals. Only a few counts were recorded for this clone. Other DNA sequences in this specimen translate into the identical CDR3. Repertoires were generated with immunoSEQ multiplex PCR, while TCRdb's copy carries only in-frame clones and drops some. This repertoire shows about 190,000 clones, approximately 70% found once; its top ten account for more than 9%. V was clipped by 0 bases and J by 7 bases, with 8 bases between them. This CDR3 contains 13 residues. The germline V gene has CDR1 SGHRS and CDR2 YFSETQ.

Sequenced material: memory CD4+ T cells sorted from blood. Sample subset: CD45RA-negative fraction. The rearrangement joins TRBV5-1 to TRBJ1-5; D is possibly TRBD1 (5 bases). The sequence came from a man aged 30 to 45 in good health. The chain's CDR3 is CASSLGGDQPQHF. In nucleotides, the CDR3 is TGCGCCAGCAGCTTGGGGGGGGACCAGCCCCAGCATTTT. The full variable domain, completed using reference TRBV5-1 and TRBJ1-5, is KAGVTQTPRYLIKTRGQQVTLSCSPISGHRSVSWYQQTPGQGLQFLFEYFSETQRNKGNFPGRFSGRQFSNSRSEMNVSTLELGDSALYLCASSLGGDQPQHFGDGTRLSIL.